Sequencing of this T cell receptor (beta chain) was carried out in a study of blood T cell repertoires in COVID-19. Looking at the study overall: Acute-phase and convalescent COVID-19 samples originated in the United States, Italy and Spain. PBMCs, B-cell-depleted T cells, or T cells provided the cDNA or gDNA that made up the material.

Per the study methods: Reference gene primer amplification in the assay estimated nucleated cell counts. Clones were read by immunoSEQ multiplex PCR, and TCRdb kept only the in-frame ones, dropping some. V, J and clone size are those of that table, while D and trimming were read from the DNA. The sample holds approximately 210,000 clones; 88% are singletons and the top ten take 3.5% to 4.5%. This CDR3 is 15 amino acids long. CDR1 and CDR2 (germline): ENHRY, SYGVKD. V shed 0 bases and J shed 4 bases, with 12 bases lying between them. This clonotype was sampled from a human donor in a cohort sampled during active COVID-19. The chain carries TRBV10-3 and TRBJ1-1; perhaps TRBD1 as D (5 bases). Sequences were obtained from peripheral blood. The CDR3 nucleotides read TGTGCCATCAGTGAGTCGGGGGGAAGGGGCACTGAAGCTTTCTTT. This sequence encodes CAISESGGRGTEAFF.